This TCR beta chain is from a study of T cells expressing NK-cell markers. TCRdb reanalyzed the 5' RACE reads and collapses them to one entry per CDR3 protein, without DNA. Its table records 450,000 to 600,000 distinct CDR3 sequences. The CDR3 spans 17 residues. The germline V gene encodes CDR1 MDHEN and CDR2 SYDVKM. The material sequenced was blood T cells: a sorted CD56 or NKG2C T cell subset, CD4+ or CD8+ T cells, or bulk PBMC T cells (not recorded which). The chain uses TRBV28 and TRBJ2-5. The TCR originated in a man aged 18 to 30 in good health. The CDR3 protein is CASSLGVNTSYQETQYF.